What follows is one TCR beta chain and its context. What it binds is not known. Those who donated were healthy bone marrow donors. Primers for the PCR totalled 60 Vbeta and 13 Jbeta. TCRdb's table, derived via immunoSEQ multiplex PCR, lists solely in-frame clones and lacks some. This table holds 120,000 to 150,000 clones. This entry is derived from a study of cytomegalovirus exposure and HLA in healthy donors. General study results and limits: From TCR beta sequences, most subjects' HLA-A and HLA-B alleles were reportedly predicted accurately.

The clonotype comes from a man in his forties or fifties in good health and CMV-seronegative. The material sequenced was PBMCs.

CDR3 bases: TGTGCCAGCAGCCCAGGGTTAGGGGGCTTCGCGAACACCGGGGAGCTGTTTTTT. This translates into CASSPGLGGFANTGELFF. The rearrangement links TRBV5-5 to TRBJ2-2; 7 positions agree with TRBD1. J lost 0 bases, V lost 4 bases, and 12 bases had no gene match. Germline CDR1 SGHKS, CDR2 YYEKEE (reference sequence). The CDR3 contains 18 residues. Complete variable domain (other parts from reference TRBV5-5 and TRBJ2-2): DAGVTQSPTHLIKTRGQQVTLRCSPISGHKSVSWYQQVLGQGPQFIFQYYEKEERGRGNFPDRFSARQFPNYSSELNVNALLLGDSALYLCASSPGLGGFANTGELFFGEGSRLTVL.